The entry below describes one T cell receptor (beta chain). The sample comes from a study of TIL therapy for anti-PD-1-resistant metastatic lung cancer. Sequencing used immunoSEQ v3. Produced via immunoSEQ multiplex PCR; TCRdb's table is partial and in-frame only. Of just over 45,000 clones listed, around 79% were seen once; the top ten hold approximately 15%. Regarding time point: pre-treatment sample, taken before nivolumab and TIL therapy. This CDR3 spans 16 amino acids. V lost 6 bases and J 3 bases, leaving 22 bases between the germline ends. From germline, CDR1 is SGHKS and CDR2 YYEKEE (reference sequence).

The TCR was taken from a man between 65 and 79 years old with non-small cell lung cancer. This chain uses TRBV5-5 with TRBJ2-7; D tentatively fits TRBD1 or TRBD2 (5 bases each). The material sequenced was blood, taken at baseline. Here the CDR3 DNA reads TGTGCCAGCATCGTGGGGCCTACAGGAGGTGGCTACGAGCAGTACTTC. Translation gives CASIVGPTGGGYEQYF.